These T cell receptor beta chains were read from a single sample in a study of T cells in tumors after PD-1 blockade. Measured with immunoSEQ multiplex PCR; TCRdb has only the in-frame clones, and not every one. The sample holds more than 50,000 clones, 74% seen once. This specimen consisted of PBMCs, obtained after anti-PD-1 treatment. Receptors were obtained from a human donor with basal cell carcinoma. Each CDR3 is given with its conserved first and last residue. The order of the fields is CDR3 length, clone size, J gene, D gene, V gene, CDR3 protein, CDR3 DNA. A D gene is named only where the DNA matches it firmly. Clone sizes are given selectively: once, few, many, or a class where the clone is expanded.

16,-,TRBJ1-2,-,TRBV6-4,CASSDGGETANYGYTF,TGTGCCAGCAGTGACGGAGGAGAGACGGCTAACTATGGCTACACCTTC
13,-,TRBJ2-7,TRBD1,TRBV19,CASSRQGSYEQYF,TGTGCCAGTAGCCGACAGGGCTCGTACGAGCAGTACTTC
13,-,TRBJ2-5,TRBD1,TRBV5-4,CASSRGQGETQYF,TGTGCCAGCAGCCGCGGACAGGGGGAGACCCAGTACTTC
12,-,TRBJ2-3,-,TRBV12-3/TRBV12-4,CASETGTDTQYF,TGTGCCAGCGAAACGGGCACAGATACGCAGTATTTT
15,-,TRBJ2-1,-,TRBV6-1,CASSERDSAYNEQFF,TGTGCCAGCAGTGAGCGGGACAGTGCCTACAATGAGCAGTTCTTC
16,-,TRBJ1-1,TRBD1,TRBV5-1,CASSQETTGAKTEAFF,TGCGCCAGCAGCCAAGAAACGACAGGGGCGAAGACTGAAGCTTTCTTT
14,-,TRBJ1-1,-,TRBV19,CASSMGGGPTEAFF,TGTGCCAGTAGTATGGGGGGGGGCCCCACTGAAGCTTTCTTT
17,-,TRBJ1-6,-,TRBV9,CASSVTGGMNDNSPLHF,TGTGCCAGCAGCGTCACCGGGGGAATGAATGATAATTCACCCCTCCACTTT
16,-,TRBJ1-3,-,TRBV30,CAWSVRSRSSGNTIYF,TGTGCCTGGAGTGTACGTTCGAGGTCCTCTGGAAACACCATATATTTT
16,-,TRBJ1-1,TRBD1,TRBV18,CASSPTGAQGDTEAFF,TGTGCCAGCTCACCTACGGGGGCGCAGGGGGACACTGAAGCTTTCTTT
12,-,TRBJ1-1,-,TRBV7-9,CASSYRQKEAFF,TGTGCCAGCAGCTACCGACAGAAAGAAGCTTTCTTT
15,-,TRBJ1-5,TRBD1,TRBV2,CASSRDREGNQPQHF,TGTGCCAGCAGTCGGGACAGGGAAGGCAATCAGCCCCAGCATTTT
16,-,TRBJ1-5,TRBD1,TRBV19,CASSQIAGQRDQPQHF,TGTGCCAGTAGTCAGATAGCGGGACAGCGTGATCAGCCCCAGCATTTT
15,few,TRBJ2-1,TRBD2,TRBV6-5,CASKGLAGVYNEQFF,TGTGCCAGCAAGGGACTAGCGGGGGTATACAATGAGCAGTTCTTC
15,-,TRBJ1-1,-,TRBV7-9,CASSSRSRAAIEAFF,TGTGCCAGCAGCTCTCGATCAAGGGCGGCCATTGAAGCTTTCTTT
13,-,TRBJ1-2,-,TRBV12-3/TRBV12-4,CASSSRGGYGYTF,TGTGCCAGCAGTTCAAGGGGCGGCTATGGCTACACCTTC
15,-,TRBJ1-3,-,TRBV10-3,CAISESPGNGNTIYF,TGTGCCATCAGTGAGTCCCCAGGGAATGGAAACACCATATATTTT
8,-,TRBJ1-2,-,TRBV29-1,CSVGGTNF,TGCAGCGTTGGCGGGACTAACTTC
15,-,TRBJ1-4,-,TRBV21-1,CASSKAEWEHEKLFF,TGTGCCAGCAGCAAAGCGGAGTGGGAGCATGAAAAACTGTTTTTT
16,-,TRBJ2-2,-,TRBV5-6,CASRYGPLSDTGELFF,TGTGCCAGCAGATATGGCCCCCTCTCGGACACCGGGGAGCTGTTTTTT
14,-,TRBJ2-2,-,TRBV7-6,CASSLAGNTGELFF,TGTGCCAGCAGCTTAGCAGGGAACACCGGGGAGCTGTTTTTT
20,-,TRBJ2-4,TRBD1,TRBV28,CASSYYRPPTGMMAKNIQYF,TGTGCCAGCAGTTACTATAGACCACCGACAGGGATGATGGCCAAAAACATTCAGTACTTC
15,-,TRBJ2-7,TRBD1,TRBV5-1,CASRRFVQGVDEQYF,TGCGCCAGCAGGAGGTTTGTGCAGGGGGTGGACGAGCAGTACTTC
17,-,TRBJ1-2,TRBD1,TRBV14,CASSQTGQGIINYGYTF,TGTGCCAGCAGCCAAACGGGACAGGGCATTATTAACTATGGCTACACCTTC
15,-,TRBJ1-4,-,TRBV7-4,CASSLRGGFNEKLFF,TGTGCCAGCAGCCTCCGAGGAGGGTTTAATGAAAAACTGTTTTTT
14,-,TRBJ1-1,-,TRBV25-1,CASSELGRNTEAFF,TGTGCCAGCAGTGAATTAGGGCGGAACACTGAAGCTTTCTTT
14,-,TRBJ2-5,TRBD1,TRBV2,CASRQGAERGTQYF,TGTGCCAGCAGACAGGGGGCTGAAAGGGGTACCCAGTACTTC